This TCR beta chain was sequenced in a study of T cell repertoires in cytomegalovirus infection. Study context: Public TCR beta signature analysis indicated the presence of both CMV infection and matching HLA type. Study results and caveats: In two of eight donors, the top clonotype was HLA-C-restricted CMV-specific. Carriers of CMV and the relevant HLA type were discriminated by public TCR beta frequency.

TCRdb processed the reads anew with MiXCR; each CDR3 protein has one entry. The repertoire holds 150,000 to 160,000 distinct CDR3 sequences, about a quarter seen once, with over 9.5% in the top ten. Trimming removed 3 bases at V and 9 bases at J, with 18 bases between. CDR3 length equals 16 residues. CDR1 and CDR2 (germline): SNHLY, FYNNEI. As to this clonotype: What it binds is not known.

J is TRBJ1-6 and V is TRBV2, with a weak D call TRBD1 (5 bases). The sequenced material came from PBMCs. This receptor was obtained from a human donor in good health (CMV status not recorded). Some clones in this sample may be carry-over from other donors' samples. CDR3 sequence: CASSDMVAAGGSPLHF. The CDR3 bases are TGTGCCAGCAGTGATATGGTGGCCGCGGGGGGTTCACCCCTCCACTTT. Complete variable domain (other parts from reference TRBV2 and TRBJ1-6): EPEVTQTPSHQVTQMGQEVILRCVPISNHLYFYWYRQILGQKVEFLVSFYNNEISEKSEIFDDQFSVERPDGSNFTLKIRSTKLEDSAMYFCASSDMVAAGGSPLHFGNGTRLTVT.